This T cell receptor beta chain was recovered during a study of T cells in Graves' hyperthyroidism and ophthalmopathy. Study outcomes and limitations: The majority of expanded thyroid clonotypes above 0.001 also appeared in blood. It was a median approximately 7.1 months before onset that the model predicted ophthalmopathy.

With V trimmed by 7 bases and J by 6 bases, 10 bases remained unmatched. The CDR3 spans 14 residues. CDR1 and CDR2 (germline): MGHDK, SYGVNS. As for this clonotype: Its antigen is unidentified.

It was RNA transcripts that yielded the amplified TCR beta CDR3 regions. The HTBI set primed first-round TCR CDR3 RT-PCR. MiXCR, applied by TCRdb to the multiplex PCR reads, yields one record per CDR3 protein. The sample has 550,000 to 650,000 distinct CDR3 sequences; approximately 14% are singletons. The V gene is TRBV25-1, the J gene TRBJ2-7; 9 nucleotides match TRBD1. The sequence was obtained from a woman between 35 and 50 years old with Graves' hyperthyroidism. Sequencing used blood. CDR3 sequence: CASKFGTGRREQYF. For the CDR3, the DNA is TGTGCCAGCAAATTCGGGACAGGGCGCCGCGAGCAGTACTTC.